This TCR beta chain was documented in a study of blood T cell repertoires in COVID-19. Study-level information: Researchers got acute and convalescent COVID-19 samples from the United States, Italy and Spain. T cells, B-cell-depleted T cells, or PBMCs provided the cDNA or gDNA that served as material.

The ends were cut back, 0 bases at V and 3 bases at J, with 17 bases in the middle. The CDR3 runs to 18 residues. From germline, CDR1 is LGHDT and CDR2 YNNKEL (reference sequence). The cohort comprised adults aged about 18 to 100 years residing in approximately 25 US areas. Per the study methods: Estimates of nucleated cell counts were drawn from the amplification of reference gene primers. Generated by immunoSEQ multiplex PCR, the TCRdb table keeps only in-frame clones and is missing some. V and J calls and clone size are those listed in that table; D and trimming were worked out from the DNA. The table has 150,000 to 200,000 clones, 82% seen once. This clone was seen a handful of times.

The TCR comes from a woman aged 55-69 years with acute COVID-19. The genes are TRBV3-1 (or the pseudogene TRBV3-2) and TRBJ2-2; TRBD2 might be the D (5 bases). Sequencing input: PBMCs or T cells enriched from blood (not recorded which). CDR3 DNA sequence: TGTGCCAGCAGCCAAGATCGGTCCCGAGGGTTGGACACCGGGGAGCTGTTTTTT. Its translation: CASSQDRSRGLDTGELFF.